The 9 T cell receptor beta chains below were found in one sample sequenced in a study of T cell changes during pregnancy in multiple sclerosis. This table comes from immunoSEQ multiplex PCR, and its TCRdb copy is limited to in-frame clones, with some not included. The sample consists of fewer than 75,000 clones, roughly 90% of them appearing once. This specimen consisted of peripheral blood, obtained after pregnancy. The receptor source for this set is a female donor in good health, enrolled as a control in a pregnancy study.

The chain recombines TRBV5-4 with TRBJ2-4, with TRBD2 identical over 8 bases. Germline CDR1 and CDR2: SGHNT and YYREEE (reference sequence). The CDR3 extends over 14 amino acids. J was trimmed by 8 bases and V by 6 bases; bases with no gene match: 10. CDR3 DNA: TGTGCCAGCACTGAAAACGGGAGGGGGGACATTCAGTACTTC. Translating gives CASTENGRGDIQYF.

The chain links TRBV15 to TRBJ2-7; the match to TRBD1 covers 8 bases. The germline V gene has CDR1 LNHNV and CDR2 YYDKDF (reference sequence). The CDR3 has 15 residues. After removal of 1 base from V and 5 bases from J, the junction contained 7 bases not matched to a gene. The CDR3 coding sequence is TGTGCCACCAGCAGAGCGACAGGGGACCTCAACGAGCAGTACTTC. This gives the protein CATSRATGDLNEQYF. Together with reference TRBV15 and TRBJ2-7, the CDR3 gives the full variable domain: DAMVIQNPRYQVTQFGKPVTLSCSQTLNHNVMYWYQQKSSQAPKLLFHYYDKDFNNEADTPDNFQSRRPNTSFCFLDIRSPGLGDTAMYLCATSRATGDLNEQYFGPGTRLTVT.

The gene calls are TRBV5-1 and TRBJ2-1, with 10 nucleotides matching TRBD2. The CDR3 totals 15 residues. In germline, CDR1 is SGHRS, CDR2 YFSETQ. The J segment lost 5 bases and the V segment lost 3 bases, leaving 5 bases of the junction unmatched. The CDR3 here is CASSSTSGPDNEQFF. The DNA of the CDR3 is TGCGCCAGCAGCTCGACTAGCGGGCCAGACAATGAGCAGTTCTTC. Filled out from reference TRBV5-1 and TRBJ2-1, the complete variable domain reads KAGVTQTPRYLIKTRGQQVTLSCSPISGHRSVSWYQQTPGQGLQFLFEYFSETQRNKGNFPGRFSGRQFSNSRSEMNVSTLELGDSALYLCASSSTSGPDNEQFFGPGTRLTVL.

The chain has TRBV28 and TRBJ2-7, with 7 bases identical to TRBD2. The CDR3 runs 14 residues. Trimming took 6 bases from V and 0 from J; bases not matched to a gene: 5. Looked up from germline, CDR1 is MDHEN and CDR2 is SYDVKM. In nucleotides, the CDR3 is TGTGCCAGCAGCGTGACTAGCCTCTCCTACGAGCAGTACTTC. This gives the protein CASSVTSLSYEQYF.

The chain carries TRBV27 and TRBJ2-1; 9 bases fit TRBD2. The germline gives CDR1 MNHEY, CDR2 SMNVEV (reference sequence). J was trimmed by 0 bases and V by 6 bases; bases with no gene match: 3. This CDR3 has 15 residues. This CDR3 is CASRGSGSSYNEQFF. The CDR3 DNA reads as TGTGCCAGCAGGGGTAGCGGGAGCTCCTACAATGAGCAGTTCTTC.

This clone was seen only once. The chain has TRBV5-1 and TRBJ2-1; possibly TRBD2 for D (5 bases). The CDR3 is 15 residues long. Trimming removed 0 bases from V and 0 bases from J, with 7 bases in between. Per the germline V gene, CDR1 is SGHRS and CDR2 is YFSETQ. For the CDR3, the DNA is TGCGCCAGCAGCTTGGGAGGGAGCTCCTACAATGAGCAGTTCTTC. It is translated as CASSLGGSSYNEQFF.

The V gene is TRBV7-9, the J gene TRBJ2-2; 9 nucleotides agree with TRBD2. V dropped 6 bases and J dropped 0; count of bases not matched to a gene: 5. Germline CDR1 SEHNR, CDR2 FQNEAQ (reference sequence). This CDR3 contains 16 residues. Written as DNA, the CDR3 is TGTGCCAGCAGTGACCCTAGCGGGGCGAACACCGGGGAGCTGTTTTTT. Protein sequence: CASSDPSGANTGELFF.

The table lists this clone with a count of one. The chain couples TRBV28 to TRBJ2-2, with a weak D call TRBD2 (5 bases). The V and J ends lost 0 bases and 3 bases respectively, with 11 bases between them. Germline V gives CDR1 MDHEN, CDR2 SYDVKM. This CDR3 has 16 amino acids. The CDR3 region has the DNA TGTGCCAGCAGTTTATGGTCCGGGGATGACACCGGGGAGCTGTTTTTT. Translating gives CASSLWSGDDTGELFF.

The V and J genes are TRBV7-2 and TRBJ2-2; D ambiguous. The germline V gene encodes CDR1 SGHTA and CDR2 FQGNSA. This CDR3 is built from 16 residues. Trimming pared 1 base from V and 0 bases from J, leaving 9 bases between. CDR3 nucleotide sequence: TGTGCCAGCAGCTTAGACCGTATAGCGAACACCGGGGAGCTGTTTTTT. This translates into CASSLDRIANTGELFF.